This T cell receptor beta chain was observed in a study of blood T cell repertoires in COVID-19. Overall study context: Acute and convalescent COVID-19 samples came from the United States, Italy and Spain.

In the source study's methods: By means of reference gene primer amplification, nucleated cell counts were estimated. Measured with immunoSEQ multiplex PCR; TCRdb has only the in-frame clones, and not every one. V and J calls and clone size follow that table, whereas D and trimming were derived from the DNA. The data contain some 45,000 clones, approximately 80% of them seen just once; the ten biggest clones take up approximately 8.2%. The J segment lost 0 bases and the V segment lost 0 bases, leaving 3 bases of the junction unmatched. The CDR3 runs 15 residues. Germline values: CDR1 SGDLS, CDR2 YYNGEE.

The rearrangement uses TRBV9 and TRBJ2-7; 7 bases match TRBD1. Sequencing was done on a sample of peripheral blood. This TCR derives from a man aged 55 to 70 with acute or convalescent COVID-19. CDR3 DNA: TGTGCCAGCAGCGTAGGACAGGGTTTCTCCTACGAGCAGTACTTC. The encoded protein is CASSVGQGFSYEQYF.